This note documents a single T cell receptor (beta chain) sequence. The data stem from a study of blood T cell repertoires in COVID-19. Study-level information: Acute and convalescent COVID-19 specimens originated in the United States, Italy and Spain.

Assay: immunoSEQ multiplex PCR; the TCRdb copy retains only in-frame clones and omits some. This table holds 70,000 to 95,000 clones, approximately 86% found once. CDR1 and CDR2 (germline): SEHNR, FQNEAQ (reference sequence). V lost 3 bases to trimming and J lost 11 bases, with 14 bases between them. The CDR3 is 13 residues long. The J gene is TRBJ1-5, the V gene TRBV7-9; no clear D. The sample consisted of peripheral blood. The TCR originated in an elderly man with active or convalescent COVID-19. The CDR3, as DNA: TGTGCCAGCAGCTTCGACACACTTTCGACCCAGCATTTT. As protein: CASSFDTLSTQHF.